This T cell receptor beta chain originates from a study of identical twins. A single record per CDR3 protein comes from TCRdb applying MiXCR to the 5' RACE reads. This sample has 1.5 million to 2 million distinct CDR3 sequences, with more than 30% found just once. Details on this clonotype: The antigen is unknown.

Findings and limits, study-wide: Models came in too low on out-of-frame TCR alpha sharing in monozygotic twins.

Sequenced sample: cord blood. The receptor was isolated from a newborn girl in good health.

CDR3 coding DNA: TGCAGTGCTGGACAGTCAACTAATGAAAAACTGTTTTTT. Its translation is CSAGQSTNEKLFF. The V gene is TRBV20-1, the J gene TRBJ1-4; D perhaps matches TRBD1 (6 bases). Looked up from germline, CDR1 is DFQATT and CDR2 is SNEGSKA (reference sequence). This CDR3 has 13 amino acids. V shed 5 bases and J shed 0 bases, with 7 bases lying between them.